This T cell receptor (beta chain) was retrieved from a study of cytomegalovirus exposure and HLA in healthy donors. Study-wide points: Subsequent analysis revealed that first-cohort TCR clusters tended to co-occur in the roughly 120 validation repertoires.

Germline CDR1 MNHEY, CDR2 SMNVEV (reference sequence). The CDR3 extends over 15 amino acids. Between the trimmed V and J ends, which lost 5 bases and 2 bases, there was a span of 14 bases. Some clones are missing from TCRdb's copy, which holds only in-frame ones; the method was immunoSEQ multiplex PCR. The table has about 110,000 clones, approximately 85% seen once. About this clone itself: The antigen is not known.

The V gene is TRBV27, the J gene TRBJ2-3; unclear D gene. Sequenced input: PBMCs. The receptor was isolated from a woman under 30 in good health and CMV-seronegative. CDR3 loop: CASSPQEPYTDTQYF. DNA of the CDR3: TGTGCCAGCAGTCCCCAAGAGCCGTACACAGATACGCAGTATTTT.